This T cell receptor beta chain was profiled in a study of neurological immune-mediated disorders. This clonotype was counted at least ten times. From the 5' RACE reads, TCRdb called clonotypes with MiXCR, one entry per CDR3 protein. The sample consists of 16,000 or so distinct CDR3 sequences, about 10% of them appearing once. CDR1 SEHNR and CDR2 FQNEAQ come from the germline V gene (reference sequence). The CDR3 is 15 residues long. V lost 2 bases and J lost 8, with 15 bases in between. Sequencing was done on a sample of CD8+ T cells from blood. The chain recombines TRBV7-9 with TRBJ1-4; D may be TRBD1 (5 bases). This clonotype was obtained from a man in his fifties in good health. CDR3 sequence reads: CASSLLGGAGEKLFF. The DNA for the CDR3 is TGTGCCAGCAGCTTACTTGGAGGGGCAGGGGAAAAACTGTTTTTT.